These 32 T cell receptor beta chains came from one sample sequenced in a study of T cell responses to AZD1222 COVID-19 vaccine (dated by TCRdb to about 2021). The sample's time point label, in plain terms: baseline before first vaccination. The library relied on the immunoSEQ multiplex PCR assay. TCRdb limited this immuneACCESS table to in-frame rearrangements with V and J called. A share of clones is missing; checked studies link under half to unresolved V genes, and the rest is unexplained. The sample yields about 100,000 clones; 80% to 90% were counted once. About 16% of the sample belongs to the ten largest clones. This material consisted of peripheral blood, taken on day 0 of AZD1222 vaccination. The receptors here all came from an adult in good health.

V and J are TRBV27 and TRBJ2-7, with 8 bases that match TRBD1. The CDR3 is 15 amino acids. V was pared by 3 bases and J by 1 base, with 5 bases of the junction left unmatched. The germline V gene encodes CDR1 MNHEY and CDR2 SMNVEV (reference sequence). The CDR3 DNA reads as TGTGCCAGCAGTTTTGGACAGGGCCATTCCTACGAGCAGTACTTC. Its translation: CASSFGQGHSYEQYF.

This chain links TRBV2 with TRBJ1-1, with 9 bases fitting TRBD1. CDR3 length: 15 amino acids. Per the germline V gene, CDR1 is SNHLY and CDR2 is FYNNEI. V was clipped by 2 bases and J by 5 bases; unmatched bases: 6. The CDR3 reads CASSEPGTGLTEAFF. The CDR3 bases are TGTGCCAGCAGTGAACCCGGGACAGGGTTAACTGAAGCTTTCTTT.

CDR3 sequence (DNA): TGCGCCAGCAGCTTTGGGGCGGTAGGAACAGAAAAACTGTTTTTT. It yields the protein CASSFGAVGTEKLFF. The chain uses TRBV5-1 and TRBJ1-4; weak D call: TRBD1 (5 bases). This CDR3 comprises 15 residues. Germline-derived CDR1 and CDR2 are SGHRS and YFSETQ. The V end lost 2 bases, the J end lost 8 bases, and 16 bases lay between the germline ends.

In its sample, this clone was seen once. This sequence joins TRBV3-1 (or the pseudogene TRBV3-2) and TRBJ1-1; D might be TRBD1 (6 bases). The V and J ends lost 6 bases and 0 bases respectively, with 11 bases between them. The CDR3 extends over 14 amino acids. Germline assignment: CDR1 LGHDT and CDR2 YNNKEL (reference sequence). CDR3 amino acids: CASSPTGMNTEAFF. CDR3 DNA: TGTGCCAGCAGTCCTACAGGGATGAACACTGAAGCTTTCTTT.

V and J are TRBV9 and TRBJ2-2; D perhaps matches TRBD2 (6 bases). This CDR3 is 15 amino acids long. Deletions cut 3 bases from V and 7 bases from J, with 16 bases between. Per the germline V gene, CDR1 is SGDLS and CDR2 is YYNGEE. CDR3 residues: CASSGRGLANGELFF. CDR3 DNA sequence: TGTGCCAGCAGCGGGCGGGGTCTAGCCAACGGGGAGCTGTTTTTT. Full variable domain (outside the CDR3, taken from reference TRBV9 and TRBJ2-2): DSGVTQTPKHLITATGQRVTLRCSPRSGDLSVYWYQQSLDQGLQFLIQYYNGEERAKGNILERFSAQQFPDLHSELNLSSLELGDSALYFCASSGRGLANGELFFGEGSRLTVL.

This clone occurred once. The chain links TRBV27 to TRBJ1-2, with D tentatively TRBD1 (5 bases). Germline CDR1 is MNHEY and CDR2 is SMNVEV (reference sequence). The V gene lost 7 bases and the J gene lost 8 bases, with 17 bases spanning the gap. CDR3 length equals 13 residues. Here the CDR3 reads CASKAGSAFGYTF. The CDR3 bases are TGTGCCAGCAAGGCAGGGTCAGCCTTCGGCTACACCTTC.

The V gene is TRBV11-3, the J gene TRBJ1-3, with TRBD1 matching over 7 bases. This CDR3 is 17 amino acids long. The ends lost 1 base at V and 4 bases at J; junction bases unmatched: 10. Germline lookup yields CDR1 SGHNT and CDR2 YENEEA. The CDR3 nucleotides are TGTGCCAGCAGCTTAGCCCCCCCAGGACAGGCCGGAAACACCATATATTTT. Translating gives CASSLAPPGQAGNTIYF. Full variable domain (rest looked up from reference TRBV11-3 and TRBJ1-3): EAGVVQSPRYKIIEKKQPVAFWCNPISGHNTLYWYLQNLGQGPELLIRYENEEAVDDSQLPKDRFSAERLKGVDSTLKIQPAELGDSAVYLCASSLAPPGQAGNTIYFGEGSWLTVV.

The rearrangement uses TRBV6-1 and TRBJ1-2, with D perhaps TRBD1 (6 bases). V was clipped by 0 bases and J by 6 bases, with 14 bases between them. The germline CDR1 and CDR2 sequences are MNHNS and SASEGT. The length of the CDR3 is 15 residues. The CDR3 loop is CASSEALDRTNGYTF. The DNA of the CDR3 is TGTGCCAGCAGTGAAGCGCTAGACAGGACGAATGGCTACACCTTC.

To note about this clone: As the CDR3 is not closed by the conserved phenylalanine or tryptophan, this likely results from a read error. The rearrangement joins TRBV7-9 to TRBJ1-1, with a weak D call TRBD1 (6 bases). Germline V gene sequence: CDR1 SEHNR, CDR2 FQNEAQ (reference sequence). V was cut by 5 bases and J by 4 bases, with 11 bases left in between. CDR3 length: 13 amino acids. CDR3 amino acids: CASSPRDTTEAFL. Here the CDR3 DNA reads TGTGCCAGCAGCCCGCGGGACACCACTGAAGCTTTCCTT.

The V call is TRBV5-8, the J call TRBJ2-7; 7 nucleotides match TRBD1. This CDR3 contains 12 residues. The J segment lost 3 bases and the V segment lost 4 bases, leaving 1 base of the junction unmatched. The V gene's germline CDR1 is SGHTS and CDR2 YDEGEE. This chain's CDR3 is CASSAGGYEQYF. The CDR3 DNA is TGTGCCAGCAGCGCAGGGGGCTACGAGCAGTACTTC.

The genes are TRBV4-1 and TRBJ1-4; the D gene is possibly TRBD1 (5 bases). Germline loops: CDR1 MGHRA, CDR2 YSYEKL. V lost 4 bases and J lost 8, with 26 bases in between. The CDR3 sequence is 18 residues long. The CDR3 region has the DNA TGCGCCAGCAGCCCCATCACGGGGCCGTCGCCCACCAGAGAAAAACTGTTTTTT. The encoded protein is CASSPITGPSPTREKLFF.

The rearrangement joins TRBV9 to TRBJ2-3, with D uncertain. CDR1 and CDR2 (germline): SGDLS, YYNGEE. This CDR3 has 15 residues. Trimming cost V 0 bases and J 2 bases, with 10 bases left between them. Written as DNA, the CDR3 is TGTGCCAGCAGCGTAGAGGGCCGGAACACAGATACGCAGTATTTT. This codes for CASSVEGRNTDTQYF.

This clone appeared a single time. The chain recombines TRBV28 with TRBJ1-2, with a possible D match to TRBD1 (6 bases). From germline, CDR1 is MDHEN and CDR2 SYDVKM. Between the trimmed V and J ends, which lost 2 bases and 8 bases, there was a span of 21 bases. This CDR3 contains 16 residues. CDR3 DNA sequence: TGTGCCAGCAGTTTACGGAACCCGGGACAAGGAAGAGGCTACACCTTC. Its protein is CASSLRNPGQGRGYTF.

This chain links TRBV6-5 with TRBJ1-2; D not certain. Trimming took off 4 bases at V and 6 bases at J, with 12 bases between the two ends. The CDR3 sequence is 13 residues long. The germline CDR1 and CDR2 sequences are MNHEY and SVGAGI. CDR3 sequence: CASSSEEWDGYTF. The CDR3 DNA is TGTGCCAGCAGTTCCGAGGAGTGGGATGGCTACACCTTC.

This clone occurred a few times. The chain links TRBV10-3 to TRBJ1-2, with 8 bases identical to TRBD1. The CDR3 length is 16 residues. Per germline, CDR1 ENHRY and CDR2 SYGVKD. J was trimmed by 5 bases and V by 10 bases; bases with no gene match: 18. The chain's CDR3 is CATTAVGQGPKYGYTF. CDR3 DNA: TGTGCCACCACGGCCGTCGGACAGGGACCGAAATATGGCTACACCTTC.

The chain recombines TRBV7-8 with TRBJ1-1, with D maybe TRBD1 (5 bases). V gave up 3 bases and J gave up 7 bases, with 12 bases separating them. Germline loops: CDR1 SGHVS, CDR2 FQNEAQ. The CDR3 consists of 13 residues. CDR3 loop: CASSFRGDVEAFF. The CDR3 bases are TGTGCCAGCAGCTTTCGGGGGGACGTTGAAGCTTTCTTT.

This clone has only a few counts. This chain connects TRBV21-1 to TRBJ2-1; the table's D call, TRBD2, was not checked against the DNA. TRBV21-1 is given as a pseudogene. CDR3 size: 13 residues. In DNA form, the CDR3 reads TGTGCCAGCAGCAACGGTGGTTACAATGAGCAGTTCTTC. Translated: CASSNGGYNEQFF.

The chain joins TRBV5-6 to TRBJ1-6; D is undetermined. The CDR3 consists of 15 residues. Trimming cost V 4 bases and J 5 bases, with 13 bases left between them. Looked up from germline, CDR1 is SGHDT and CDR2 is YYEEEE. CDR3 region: CASSPSGPDNSPLHF. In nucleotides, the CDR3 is TGTGCCAGCAGCCCTAGCGGACCGGATAATTCACCCCTCCACTTT.

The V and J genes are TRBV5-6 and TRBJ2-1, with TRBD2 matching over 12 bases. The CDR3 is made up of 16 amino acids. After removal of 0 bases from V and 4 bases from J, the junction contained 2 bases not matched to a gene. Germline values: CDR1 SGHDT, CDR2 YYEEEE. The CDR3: CASSLAGTSGYNEQFF. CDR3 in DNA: TGTGCCAGCAGCTTGGCCGGGACTAGCGGGTACAATGAGCAGTTCTTC.

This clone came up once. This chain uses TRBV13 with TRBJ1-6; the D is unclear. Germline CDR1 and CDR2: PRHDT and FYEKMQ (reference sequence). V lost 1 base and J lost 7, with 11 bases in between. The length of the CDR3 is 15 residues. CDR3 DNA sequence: TGTGCCAGCAGCTTAGAAGGATCTAGGAATTCACCCCTCCACTTT. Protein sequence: CASSLEGSRNSPLHF.

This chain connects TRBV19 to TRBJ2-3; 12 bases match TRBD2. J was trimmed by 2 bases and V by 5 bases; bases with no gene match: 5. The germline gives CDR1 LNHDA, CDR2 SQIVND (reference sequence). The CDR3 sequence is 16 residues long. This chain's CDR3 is CASSRTSGVNTDTQYF. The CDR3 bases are TGTGCCAGTAGTCGGACTAGCGGGGTAAACACAGATACGCAGTATTTT.

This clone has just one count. The CDR3 sequence is CASSPGGRGYTF. CDR3 nucleotide sequence: TGTGCCAGCAGTCCAGGGGGTCGCGGCTACACCTTC. The V and J genes are TRBV12-3 or TRBV12-4 and TRBJ1-2; 7 bases match TRBD1. CDR3 length: 12 amino acids. V shed 5 bases, J shed 8 bases, and the junction held 5 bases outside the gene matches.

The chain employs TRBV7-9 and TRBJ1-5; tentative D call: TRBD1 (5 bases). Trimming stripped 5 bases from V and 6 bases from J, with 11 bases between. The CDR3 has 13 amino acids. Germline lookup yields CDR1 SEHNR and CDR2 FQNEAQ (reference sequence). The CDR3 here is CASSTDSFQPQHF. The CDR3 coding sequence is TGTGCCAGCAGCACAGACAGTTTTCAGCCCCAGCATTTT.

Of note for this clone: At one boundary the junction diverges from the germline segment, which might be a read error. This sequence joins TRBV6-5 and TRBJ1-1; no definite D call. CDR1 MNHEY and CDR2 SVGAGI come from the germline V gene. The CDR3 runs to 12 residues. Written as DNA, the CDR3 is TGCGTTCGTTCGGGAGAATACACTGAAGCTTTCTTT. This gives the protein CVRSGEYTEAFF.

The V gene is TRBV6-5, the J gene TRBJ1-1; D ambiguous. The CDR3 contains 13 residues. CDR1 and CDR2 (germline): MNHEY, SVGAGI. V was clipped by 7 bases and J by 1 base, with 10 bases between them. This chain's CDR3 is CASIMSGNTEAFF. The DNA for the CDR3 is TGTGCCAGCATTATGTCGGGGAACACTGAAGCTTTCTTT.

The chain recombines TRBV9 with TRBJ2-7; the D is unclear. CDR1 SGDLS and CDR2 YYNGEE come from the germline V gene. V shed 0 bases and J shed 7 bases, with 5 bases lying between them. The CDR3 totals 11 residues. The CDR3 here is CASSVEKEQYF. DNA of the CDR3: TGTGCCAGCAGCGTAGAGAAGGAGCAGTACTTC.

CDR3 in DNA: TGCGCCAGCAACCAAGGGGGGCAAGAGACCCAGTACTTC. Its protein product is CASNQGGQETQYF. This sequence joins TRBV5-1 and TRBJ2-5; D could derive from TRBD1 or TRBD2 (6 bases each). In germline, CDR1 is SGHRS, CDR2 YFSETQ. The CDR3 runs 13 residues. With 6 bases removed from V and 2 bases from J, the gap between germline ends came to 11 bases.

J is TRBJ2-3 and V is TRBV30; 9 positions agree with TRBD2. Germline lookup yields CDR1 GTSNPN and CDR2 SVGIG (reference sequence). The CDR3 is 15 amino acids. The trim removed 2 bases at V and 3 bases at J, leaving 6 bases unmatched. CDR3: CAWSPTAGGTDTQYF. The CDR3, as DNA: TGTGCCTGGAGTCCCACAGCGGGAGGAACAGATACGCAGTATTTT.

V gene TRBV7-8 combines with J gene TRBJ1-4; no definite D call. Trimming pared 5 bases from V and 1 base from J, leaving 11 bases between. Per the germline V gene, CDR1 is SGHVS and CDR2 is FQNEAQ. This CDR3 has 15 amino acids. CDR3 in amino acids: CASSTSRQTNEKLFF. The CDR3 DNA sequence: TGTGCCAGCAGCACTTCGAGACAAACTAATGAAAAACTGTTTTTT.

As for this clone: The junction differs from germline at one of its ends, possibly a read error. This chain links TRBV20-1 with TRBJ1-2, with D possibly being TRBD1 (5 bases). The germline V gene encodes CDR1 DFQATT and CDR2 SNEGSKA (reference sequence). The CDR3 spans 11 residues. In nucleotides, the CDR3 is TGCAGTGCTAGAGTGGTGGCAGGGCGGGTTTTC. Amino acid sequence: CSARVVAGRVF.

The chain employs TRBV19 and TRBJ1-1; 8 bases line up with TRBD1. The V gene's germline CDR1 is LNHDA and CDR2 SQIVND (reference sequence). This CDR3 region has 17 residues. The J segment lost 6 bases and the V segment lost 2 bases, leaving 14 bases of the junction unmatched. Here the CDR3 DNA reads TGTGCCAGTAGTATACGGACAGGGCCGACTCGGAGGGCTGAAGCTTTCTTT. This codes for CASSIRTGPTRRAEAFF.

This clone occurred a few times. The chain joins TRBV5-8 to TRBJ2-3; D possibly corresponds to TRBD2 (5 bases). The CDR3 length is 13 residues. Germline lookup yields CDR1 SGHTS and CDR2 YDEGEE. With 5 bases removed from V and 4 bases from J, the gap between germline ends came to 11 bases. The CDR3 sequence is CASRIEGADTQYF. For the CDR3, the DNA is TGTGCCAGCAGGATTGAGGGCGCAGATACGCAGTATTTT.